This T cell receptor (beta chain) was obtained from a study of cytomegalovirus exposure and HLA in healthy donors. PCR was performed using 60 Vbeta and 13 Jbeta primers. Assay used: immunoSEQ multiplex PCR; TCRdb lists only in-frame clones, some missing. The repertoire holds approximately 160,000 clones, with 82% as singletons. This clone was seen a few times. Germline CDR1 reads SGHDT; CDR2 reads YYEEEE. The length of the CDR3 is 14 residues. Germline trimming cut 0 bases from V and 3 bases from J; bases unmatched to any gene: 0. V and J are TRBV5-6 and TRBJ2-7; 10 bases are shared with TRBD1. Sequencing was done on a sample of PBMCs. This TCR was sampled from a man aged 25 to 40 in good health and CMV-seropositive. CDR3 nucleotide sequence: TGTGCCAGCAGCTTGGGGACAGGGGGCTACGAGCAGTACTTC. Its protein is CASSLGTGGYEQYF.